The entry below gives a single T cell receptor beta chain sequence along with its context. With 60 Vbeta and 13 Jbeta primers, the PCR was carried out. Libraries were prepared by immunoSEQ multiplex PCR; TCRdb keeps only in-frame clonotypes and omits some of them. The top ten hold 6.5% to 8% of the sample, which has around 130,000 clones, about three quarters seen once. These data originate in a study of cytomegalovirus exposure and HLA in healthy donors. V lost 3 bases and J lost 8; bases outside the gene matches: 7. Germline V gene lookup returns CDR1 MRHNA and CDR2 SNTAGT. The CDR3 extends over 14 amino acids.

Sequences were obtained from PBMCs. The source of this sequence is a middle-aged man in good health and CMV-seropositive. The J gene is TRBJ2-3, the V gene TRBV6-4; 8 bases align to TRBD1. CDR3 nucleotide sequence: TGTGCCAGCAGTGAAAATACAGGGGGGAGTACGCAGTATTTT. Its translation: CASSENTGGSTQYF.